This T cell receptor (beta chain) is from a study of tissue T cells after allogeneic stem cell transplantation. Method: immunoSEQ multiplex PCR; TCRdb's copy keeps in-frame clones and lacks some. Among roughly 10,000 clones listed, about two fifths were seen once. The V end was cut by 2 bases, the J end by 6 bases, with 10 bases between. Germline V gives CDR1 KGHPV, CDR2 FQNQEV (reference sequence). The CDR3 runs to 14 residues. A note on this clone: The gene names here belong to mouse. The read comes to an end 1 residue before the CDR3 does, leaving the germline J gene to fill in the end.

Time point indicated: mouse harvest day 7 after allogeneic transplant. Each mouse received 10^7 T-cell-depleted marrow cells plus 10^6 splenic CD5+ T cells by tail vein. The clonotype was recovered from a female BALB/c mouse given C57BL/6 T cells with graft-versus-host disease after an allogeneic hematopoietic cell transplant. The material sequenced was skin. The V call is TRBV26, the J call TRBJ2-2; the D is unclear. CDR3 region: CASSLNRGSGQLYF. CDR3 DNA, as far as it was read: TGTGCCAGCAGTCTGAACAGAGGGTCCGGGCAGCTCTAC. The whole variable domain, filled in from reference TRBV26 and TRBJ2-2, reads NSKVIQTPRYLVKGQGQKAKMRCIPEKGHPVVFWYQQNKNNEFKFLINFQNQEVLQQIDMTEKRFSAECPSNSPCSLEIQSSEAGDSALYLCASSLNRGSGQLYFGEGSKLTVL.